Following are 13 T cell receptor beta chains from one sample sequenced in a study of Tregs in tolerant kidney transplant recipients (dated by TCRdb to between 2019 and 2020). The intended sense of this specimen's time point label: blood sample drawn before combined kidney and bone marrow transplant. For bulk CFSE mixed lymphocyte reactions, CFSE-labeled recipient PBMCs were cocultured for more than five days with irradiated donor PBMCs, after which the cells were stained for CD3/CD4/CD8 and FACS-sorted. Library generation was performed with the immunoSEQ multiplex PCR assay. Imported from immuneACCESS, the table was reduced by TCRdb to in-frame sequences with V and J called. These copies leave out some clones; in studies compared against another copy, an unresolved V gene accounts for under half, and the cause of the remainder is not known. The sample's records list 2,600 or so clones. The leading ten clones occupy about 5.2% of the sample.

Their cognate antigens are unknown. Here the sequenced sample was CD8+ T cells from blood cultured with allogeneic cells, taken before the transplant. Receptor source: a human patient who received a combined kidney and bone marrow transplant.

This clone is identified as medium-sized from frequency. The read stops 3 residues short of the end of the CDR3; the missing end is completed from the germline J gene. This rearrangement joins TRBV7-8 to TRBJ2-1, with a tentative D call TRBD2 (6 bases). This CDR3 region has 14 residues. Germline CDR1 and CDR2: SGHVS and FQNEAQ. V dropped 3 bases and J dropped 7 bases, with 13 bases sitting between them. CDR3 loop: CASSFTSFGNEQFF. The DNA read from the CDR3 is TGTGCCAGCAGCTTCACTAGCTTTGGGAATGAG. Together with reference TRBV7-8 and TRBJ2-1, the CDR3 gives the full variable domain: GAGVSQSPRYKVAKRGQDVALRCDPISGHVSLFWYQQALGQGPEFLTYFQNEAQLDKSGLPSDRFFAERPEGSVSTLKIQRTQQEDSAVYLCASSFTSFGNEQFFGPGTRLTVL.

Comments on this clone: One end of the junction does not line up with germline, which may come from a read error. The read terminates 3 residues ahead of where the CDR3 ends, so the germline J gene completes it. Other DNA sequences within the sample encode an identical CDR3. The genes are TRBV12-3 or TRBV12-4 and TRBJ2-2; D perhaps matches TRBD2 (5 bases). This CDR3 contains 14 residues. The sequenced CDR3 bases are TGTGCTAGCAGTTTAATAGCGAGTACCGGGGAG. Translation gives CASSLIASTGE. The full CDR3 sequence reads CASSLIASTGELFF.

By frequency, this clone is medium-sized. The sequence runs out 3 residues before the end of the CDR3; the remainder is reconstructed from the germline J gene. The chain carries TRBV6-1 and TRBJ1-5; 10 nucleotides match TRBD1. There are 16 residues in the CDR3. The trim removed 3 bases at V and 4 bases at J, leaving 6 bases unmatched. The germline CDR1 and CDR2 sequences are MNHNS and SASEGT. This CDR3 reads CASSEYRQGANQPQHF. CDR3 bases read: TGTGCCAGCAGTGAGTATCGACAGGGGGCGAATCAGCCC.

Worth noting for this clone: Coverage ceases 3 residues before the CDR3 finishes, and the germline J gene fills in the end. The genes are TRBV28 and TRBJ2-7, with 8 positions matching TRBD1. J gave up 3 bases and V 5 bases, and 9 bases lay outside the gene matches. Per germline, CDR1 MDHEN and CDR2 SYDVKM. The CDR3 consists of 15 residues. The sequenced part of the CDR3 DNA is TGTGCCAGCAGTCCAGTAGGACAGGGTATCTACGAG. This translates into CASSPVGQGIYE. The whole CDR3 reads CASSPVGQGIYEQYF.

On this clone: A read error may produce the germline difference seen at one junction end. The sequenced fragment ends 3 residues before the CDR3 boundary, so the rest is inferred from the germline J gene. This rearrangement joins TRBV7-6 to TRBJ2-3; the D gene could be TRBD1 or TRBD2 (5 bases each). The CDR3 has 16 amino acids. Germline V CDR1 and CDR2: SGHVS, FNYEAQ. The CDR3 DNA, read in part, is TGTGCCGGCAGCGCCCAGGGAGTTTTTTTATACGATACG. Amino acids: CAGSAQGVFLYDT. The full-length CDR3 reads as CAGSAQGVFLYDTQYF.

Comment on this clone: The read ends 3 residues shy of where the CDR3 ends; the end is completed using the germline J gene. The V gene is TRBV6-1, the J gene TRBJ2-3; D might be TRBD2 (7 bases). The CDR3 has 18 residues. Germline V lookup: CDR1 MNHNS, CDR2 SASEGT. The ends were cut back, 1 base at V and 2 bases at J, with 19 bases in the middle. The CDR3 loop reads CASSEEGEGQGITDTQYF. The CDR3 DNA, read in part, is TGTGCCAGCAGTGAAGAAGGGGAGGGGCAGGGGATCACAGATACG.

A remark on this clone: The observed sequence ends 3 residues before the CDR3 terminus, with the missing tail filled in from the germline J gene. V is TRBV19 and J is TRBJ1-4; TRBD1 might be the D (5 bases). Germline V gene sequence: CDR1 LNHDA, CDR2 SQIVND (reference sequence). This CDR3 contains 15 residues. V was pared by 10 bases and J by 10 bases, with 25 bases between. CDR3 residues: CATSATAFMMGKLFF. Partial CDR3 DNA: TGTGCCACCTCCGCGACAGCGTTTATGATGGGAAAA.

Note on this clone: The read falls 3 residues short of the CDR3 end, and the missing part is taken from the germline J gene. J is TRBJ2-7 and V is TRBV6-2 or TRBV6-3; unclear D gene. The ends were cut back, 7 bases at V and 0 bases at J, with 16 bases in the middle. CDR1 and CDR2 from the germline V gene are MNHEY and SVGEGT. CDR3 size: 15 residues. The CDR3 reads CASNDPTSSSYEQYF. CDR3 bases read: TGTGCCAGCAATGACCCGACTTCGAGCTCCTACGAG.

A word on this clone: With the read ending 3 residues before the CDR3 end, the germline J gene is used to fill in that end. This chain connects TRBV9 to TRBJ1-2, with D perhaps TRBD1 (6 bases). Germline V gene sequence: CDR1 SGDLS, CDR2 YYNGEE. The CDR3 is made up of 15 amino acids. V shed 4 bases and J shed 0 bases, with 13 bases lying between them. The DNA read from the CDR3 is TGTGCCAGCAGCATGGCCGGGACAACTAACTATGGC. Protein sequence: CASSMAGTTNYG. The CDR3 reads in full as CASSMAGTTNYGYTF.

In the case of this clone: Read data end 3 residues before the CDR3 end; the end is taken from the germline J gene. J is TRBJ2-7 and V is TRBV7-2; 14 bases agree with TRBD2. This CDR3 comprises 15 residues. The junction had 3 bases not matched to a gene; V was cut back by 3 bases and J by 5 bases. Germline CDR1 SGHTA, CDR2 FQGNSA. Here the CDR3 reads CASSFGLAGGHEQYF. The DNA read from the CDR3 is TGTGCCAGCAGCTTCGGACTAGCGGGAGGCCACGAG.

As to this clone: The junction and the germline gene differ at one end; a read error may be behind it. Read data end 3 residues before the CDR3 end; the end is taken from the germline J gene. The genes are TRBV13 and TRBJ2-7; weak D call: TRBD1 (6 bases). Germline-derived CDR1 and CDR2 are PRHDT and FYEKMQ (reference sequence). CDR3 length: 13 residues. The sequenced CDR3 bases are TGTGCCAGCAGCCTAGGACAGTTCTACGAG. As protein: CASSLGQFYE. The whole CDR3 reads CASSLGQFYEQYF.

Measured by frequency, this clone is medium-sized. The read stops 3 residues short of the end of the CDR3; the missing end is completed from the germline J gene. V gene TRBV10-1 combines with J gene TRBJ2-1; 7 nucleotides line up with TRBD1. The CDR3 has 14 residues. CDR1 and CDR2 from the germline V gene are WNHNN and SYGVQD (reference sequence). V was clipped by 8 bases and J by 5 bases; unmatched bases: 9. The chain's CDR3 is CASSSGQANNEQFF. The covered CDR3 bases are TGCGCCAGCTCCTCCGGACAGGCTAACAATGAG.

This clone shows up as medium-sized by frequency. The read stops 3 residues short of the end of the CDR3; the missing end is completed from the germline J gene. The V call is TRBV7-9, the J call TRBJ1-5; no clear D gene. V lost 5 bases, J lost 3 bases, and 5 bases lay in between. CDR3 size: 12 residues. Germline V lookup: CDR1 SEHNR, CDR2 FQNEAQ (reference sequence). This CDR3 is CASSQFNQPQHF. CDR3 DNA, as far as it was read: TGTGCCAGCAGCCAATTCAATCAGCCC.